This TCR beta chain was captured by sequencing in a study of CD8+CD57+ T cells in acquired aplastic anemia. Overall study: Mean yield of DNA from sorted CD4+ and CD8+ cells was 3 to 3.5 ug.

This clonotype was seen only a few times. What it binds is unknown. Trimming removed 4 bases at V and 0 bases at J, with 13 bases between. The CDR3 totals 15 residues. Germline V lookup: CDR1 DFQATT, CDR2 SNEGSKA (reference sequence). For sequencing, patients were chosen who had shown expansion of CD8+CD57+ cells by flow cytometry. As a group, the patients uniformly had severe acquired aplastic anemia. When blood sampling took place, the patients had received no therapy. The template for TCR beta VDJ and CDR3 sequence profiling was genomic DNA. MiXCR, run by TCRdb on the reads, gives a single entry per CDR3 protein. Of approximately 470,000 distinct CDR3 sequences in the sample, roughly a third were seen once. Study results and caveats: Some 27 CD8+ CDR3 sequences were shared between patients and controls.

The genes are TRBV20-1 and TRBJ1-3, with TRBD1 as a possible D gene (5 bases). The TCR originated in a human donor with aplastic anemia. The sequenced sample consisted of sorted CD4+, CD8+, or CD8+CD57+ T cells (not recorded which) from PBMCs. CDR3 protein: CSATSRVFSGNTIYF. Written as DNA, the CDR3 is TGCAGTGCTACCTCCAGGGTTTTCTCTGGAAACACCATATATTTT.